This section outlines one TCR beta chain sequence together with its context. Its target is unknown. These data belong to a study of shared clonotypes between healthy human individuals. General study results and limits: What naive subsets generally showed was a larger estimated richness than memory subsets showed. Naive CD4 clonotypes overlapped across a few donors at roughly 5%.

Deep was the level used in running the assay. The authors split each subset's genomic DNA evenly across several immunoSEQ plates. The data were produced by immunoSEQ multiplex PCR, yet TCRdb's version contains in-frame clones alone and is incomplete. Of about 2,500,000 clones listed, approximately 90% are singletons. V lost 2 bases to trimming and J lost 3 bases, with 12 bases between them. CDR1 and CDR2 (germline): MNHEY, SVGAGI. The CDR3 length is 15 residues. The TCR originated in a man aged 18 to 30 in good health. The sample comprised naive CD4+ T cells sorted from blood. Sample subset: CD45RA+ positively selected. The genes are TRBV6-5 and TRBJ2-3; D perhaps matches TRBD1 (5 bases). Here the CDR3 DNA reads TGTGCCAGCAGTTACGCAGGGTTTCGGACAGATACGCAGTATTTT. Amino acid sequence: CASSYAGFRTDTQYF.